Each of the 11 T cell receptor beta chains below was sequenced from the same sample in a study of blood T cell repertoires in COVID-19. Method: immunoSEQ multiplex PCR; TCRdb's copy keeps in-frame clones and lacks some. The sample gives 80,000 to 95,000 clones, 85% of which show up once; roughly 40% is in the top ten. The sequencing input was peripheral blood. These receptors came from an elderly man with acute or convalescent COVID-19.

The V call is TRBV29-1, the J call TRBJ1-5, with 8 nucleotides matching TRBD1. The germline CDR1 and CDR2 sequences are SQVTM and ANQGSEA. The trim removed 6 bases at V and 4 bases at J, leaving 5 bases unmatched. CDR3 length equals 13 residues. In DNA form, the CDR3 reads TGCAGCGTGGGGGGACAGGCGAATCAGCCCCAGCATTTT. Translation: CSVGGQANQPQHF.

The chain is built from TRBV6-5 and TRBJ1-2; the match to TRBD1 covers 10 bases. The germline V gene encodes CDR1 MNHEY and CDR2 SVGAGI. The V gene end was trimmed by 2 bases and the J gene end by 9 bases; junction bases not matched to a gene: 12. The CDR3 totals 16 residues. The CDR3 reads CASSYPTGTGEFSYTF. CDR3 in DNA: TGTGCCAGCAGTTACCCTACCGGGACAGGGGAATTTAGCTACACCTTC.

This clone was detected only a few times. The chain joins TRBV7-2 to TRBJ2-4; the D is unclear. Trimming cost V 1 base and J 2 bases, with 9 bases left between them. The CDR3 is 15 residues long. The germline CDR1 and CDR2 sequences are SGHTA and FQGNSA. In DNA, the CDR3 is TGTGCCAGCAGCTTAGTGGCTAGTTCCAAAAACATTCAGTACTTC. The encoded protein is CASSLVASSKNIQYF.

This chain uses TRBV7-8 with TRBJ2-5; D is ambiguous. The V gene lost 0 bases and the J gene lost 6 bases, with 5 bases spanning the gap. CDR1 is SGHVS, CDR2 FQNEAQ, per germline. The CDR3 is made up of 12 amino acids. The DNA of the CDR3 is TGTGCCAGCAGCTTAGCGAGTCAGACCCAGTACTTC. This sequence encodes CASSLASQTQYF.

In this sample, this clone turned up once. This sequence joins TRBV3-1 (or the pseudogene TRBV3-2) and TRBJ2-3, with TRBD2 matching 9 bases. With V trimmed by 1 base and J by 2 bases, 13 bases remained unmatched. This CDR3 comprises 19 residues. Per the germline V gene, CDR1 is LGHDT and CDR2 is YNNKEL (reference sequence). The CDR3 here is CASSQVGGRVQQTTDTQYF. Here the CDR3 DNA reads TGTGCCAGCAGCCAAGTTGGCGGGAGGGTCCAACAAACCACAGATACGCAGTATTTT.

The V gene is TRBV28, the J gene TRBJ2-7, with TRBD2 matching 7 bases. Germline trimming cut 2 bases from V and 3 bases from J; bases unmatched to any gene: 4. Germline V gene sequence: CDR1 MDHEN, CDR2 SYDVKM. The length of the CDR3 is 14 residues. The CDR3 coding sequence is TGTGCCAGCAGTTTAGCGGGAGCAGGCTACGAGCAGTACTTC. Translating gives CASSLAGAGYEQYF.

J is TRBJ1-2 and V is TRBV24-1, with no clear D. Germline CDR1 and CDR2: KGHDR and SFDVKD. With 1 base removed from V and 7 bases from J, the gap between germline ends came to 3 bases. This CDR3 has 11 residues. CDR3 nucleotide sequence: TGTGCCACCAGTGATTTCCTTGGCTACACCTTC. Translation: CATSDFLGYTF.

The chain couples TRBV6-5 to TRBJ2-1; tentative D call: TRBD2 (6 bases). The V gene lost 6 bases and the J gene lost 8 bases, with 17 bases spanning the gap. Per germline, CDR1 MNHEY and CDR2 SVGAGI. CDR3 length: 14 residues. The CDR3 is CASRGDGGSDEQFF. Here the CDR3 DNA reads TGTGCCAGCAGGGGGGACGGAGGGAGCGATGAGCAGTTCTTC.

CDR3 coding DNA: TGTGCCAGCAGCTTAGCGAGTCTGGGCGTCTATGGCTACACCTTC. Its translation: CASSLASLGVYGYTF. The V gene is TRBV11-2, the J gene TRBJ1-2; D is unclear. Trimming shortened V by 1 base and J by 4 bases, and 13 bases separated the two germline ends. The CDR3 length is 15 residues. Germline V gene sequence: CDR1 SGHAT, CDR2 FQNNGV.

The genes are TRBV18 and TRBJ1-2, with 11 bases identical to TRBD1. V was pared by 8 bases and J by 1 base, with 9 bases of the junction left unmatched. The length of the CDR3 is 16 residues. From germline, CDR1 is KGHSH and CDR2 LQKENI. CDR3 in DNA: TGTGCCAGCACCCCGGGACAGGGGGACATTAACTATGGCTACACCTTC. Translating it yields CASTPGQGDINYGYTF.

The J gene is TRBJ2-2, the V gene TRBV7-3; 10 nucleotides match TRBD2. There are 15 residues in the CDR3. The V segment lost 5 bases and the J segment 1 base; nucleotides outside the gene matches: 1. The germline CDR1 and CDR2 sequences are SGHTA and FQGTGA. In DNA form, the CDR3 reads TGTGCCAGCAGCCGACTAGCGGGGAACACCGGGGAGCTGTTTTTT. It translates to CASSRLAGNTGELFF.